This T cell receptor (beta chain) was sequenced in a study of T-cell reconstitution after alpha-beta-depleted transplantation in children. Unique molecular identifiers were built into the TCRbeta library. One entry per CDR3 protein results from TCRdb running MiXCR on the PCR reads. The sample contains roughly 500,000 distinct CDR3 sequences, over 9.5% of which appear only once. Findings and limits, study-wide: Some patients showed high day-60 TCRbeta diversity, which derived from surviving recipient T cells and thymic progenitors. After one year, T-cell counts and TCRbeta diversity mostly came from new T cells. It was reported that alpha-beta T cells came from several hundred expanded graft clones (about two months after transplant).

This CDR3 contains 15 residues. Looked up from germline, CDR1 is DFQATT and CDR2 is SNEGSKA (reference sequence). V lost 6 bases, J lost 7 bases, and 17 bases stayed unmatched. A remark on this clonotype: The antigen is not known.

Specimen: PBMCs, collected before TCRalphabeta/CD19-depleted stem cell transplant. This clonotype was sampled from a child younger than 10 with inherited bone marrow failure, due to receive a stem cell transplant. The chain combines TRBV20-1 with TRBJ1-2; 7 bases match TRBD1. CDR3 protein: CSAPDVGAGGAGYTF. CDR3 bases: TGCAGTGCGCCTGACGTCGGGGCAGGGGGAGCTGGCTACACCTTC.